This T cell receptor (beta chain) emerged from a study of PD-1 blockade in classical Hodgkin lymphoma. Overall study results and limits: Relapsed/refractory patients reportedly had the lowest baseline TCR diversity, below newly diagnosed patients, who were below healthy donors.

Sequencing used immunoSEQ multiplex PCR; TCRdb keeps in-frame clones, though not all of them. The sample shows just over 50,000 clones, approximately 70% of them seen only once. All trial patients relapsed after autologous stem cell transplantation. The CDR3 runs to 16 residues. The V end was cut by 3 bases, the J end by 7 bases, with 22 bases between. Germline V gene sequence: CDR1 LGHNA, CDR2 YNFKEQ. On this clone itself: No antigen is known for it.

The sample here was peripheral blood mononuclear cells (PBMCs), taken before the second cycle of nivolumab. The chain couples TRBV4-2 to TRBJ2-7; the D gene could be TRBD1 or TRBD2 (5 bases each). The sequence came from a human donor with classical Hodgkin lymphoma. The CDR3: CASSQSTGAGLAEQYF. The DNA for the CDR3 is TGTGCCAGCAGCCAGTCTACCGGGGCAGGGCTAGCTGAGCAGTACTTC.